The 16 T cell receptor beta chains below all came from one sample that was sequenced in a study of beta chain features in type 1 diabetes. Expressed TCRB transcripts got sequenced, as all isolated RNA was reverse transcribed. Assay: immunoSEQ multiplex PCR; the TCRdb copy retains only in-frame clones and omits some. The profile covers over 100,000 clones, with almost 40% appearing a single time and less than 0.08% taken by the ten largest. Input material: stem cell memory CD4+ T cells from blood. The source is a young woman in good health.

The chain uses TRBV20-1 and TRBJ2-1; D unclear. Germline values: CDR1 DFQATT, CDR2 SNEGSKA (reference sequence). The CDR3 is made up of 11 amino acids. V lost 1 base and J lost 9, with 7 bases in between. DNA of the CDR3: TGCAGTGCTAGAGGTGGCGGTGAGCAGTTCTTC. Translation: CSARGGGEQFF.

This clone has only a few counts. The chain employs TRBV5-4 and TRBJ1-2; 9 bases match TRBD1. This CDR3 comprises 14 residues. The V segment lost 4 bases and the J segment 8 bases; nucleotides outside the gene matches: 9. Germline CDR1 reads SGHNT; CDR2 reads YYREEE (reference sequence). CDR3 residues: CASSPYRGQGGYTF. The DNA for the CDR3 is TGTGCCAGCAGCCCCTACAGGGGGCAAGGGGGCTACACCTTC.

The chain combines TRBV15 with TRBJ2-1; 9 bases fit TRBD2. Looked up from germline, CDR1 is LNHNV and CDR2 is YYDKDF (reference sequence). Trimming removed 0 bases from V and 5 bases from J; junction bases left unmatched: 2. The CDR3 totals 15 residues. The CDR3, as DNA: TGTGCCACCAGCAGAGAAAGCGGGAGGCACAATGAGCAGTTCTTC. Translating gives CATSRESGRHNEQFF. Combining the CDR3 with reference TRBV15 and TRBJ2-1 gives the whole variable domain DAMVIQNPRYQVTQFGKPVTLSCSQTLNHNVMYWYQQKSSQAPKLLFHYYDKDFNNEADTPDNFQSRRPNTSFCFLDIRSPGLGDTAMYLCATSRESGRHNEQFFGPGTRLTVL.

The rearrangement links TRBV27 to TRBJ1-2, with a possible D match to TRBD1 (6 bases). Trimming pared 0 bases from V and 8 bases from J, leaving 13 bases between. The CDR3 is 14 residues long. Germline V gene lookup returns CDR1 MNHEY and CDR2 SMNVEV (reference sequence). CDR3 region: CASSLSGARRGYTF. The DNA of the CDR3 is TGTGCCAGCAGTTTATCGGGGGCGCGTAGGGGCTACACCTTC.

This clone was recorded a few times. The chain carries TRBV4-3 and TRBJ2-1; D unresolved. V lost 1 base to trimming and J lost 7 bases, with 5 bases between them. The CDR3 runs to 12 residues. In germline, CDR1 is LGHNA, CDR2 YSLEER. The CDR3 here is CASSQGRNEQFF. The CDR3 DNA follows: TGCGCCAGCAGCCAAGGGCGGAATGAGCAGTTCTTC.

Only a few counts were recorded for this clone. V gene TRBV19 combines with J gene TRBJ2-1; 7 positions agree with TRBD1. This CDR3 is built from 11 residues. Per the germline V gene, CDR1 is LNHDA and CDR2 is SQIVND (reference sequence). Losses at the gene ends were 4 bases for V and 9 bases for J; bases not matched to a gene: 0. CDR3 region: CASSNRGEQFF. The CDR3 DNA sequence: TGTGCCAGTAGTAACAGGGGTGAGCAGTTCTTC.

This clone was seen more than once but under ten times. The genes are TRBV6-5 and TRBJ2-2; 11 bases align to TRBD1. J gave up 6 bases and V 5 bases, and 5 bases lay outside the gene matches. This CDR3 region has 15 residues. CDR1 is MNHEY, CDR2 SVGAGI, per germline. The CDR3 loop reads CASSPPGQGAGELFF. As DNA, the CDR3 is TGTGCCAGCAGTCCCCCGGGACAGGGGGCCGGGGAGCTGTTTTTT.

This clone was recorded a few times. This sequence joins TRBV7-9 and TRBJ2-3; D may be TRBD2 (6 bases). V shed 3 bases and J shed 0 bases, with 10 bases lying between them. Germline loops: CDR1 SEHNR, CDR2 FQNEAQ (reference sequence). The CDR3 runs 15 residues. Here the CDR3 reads CASSFSSGSTDTQYF. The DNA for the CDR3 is TGTGCCAGCAGCTTCAGCAGCGGGAGCACAGATACGCAGTATTTT.

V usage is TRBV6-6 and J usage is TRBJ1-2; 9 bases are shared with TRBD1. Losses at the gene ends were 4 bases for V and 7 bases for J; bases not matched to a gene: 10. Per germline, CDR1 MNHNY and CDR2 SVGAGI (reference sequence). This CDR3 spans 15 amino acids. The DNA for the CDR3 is TGTGCCAGCAGTTCGATAACCCGGGACAGGGTTGGCTACACCTTC. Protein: CASSSITRDRVGYTF.

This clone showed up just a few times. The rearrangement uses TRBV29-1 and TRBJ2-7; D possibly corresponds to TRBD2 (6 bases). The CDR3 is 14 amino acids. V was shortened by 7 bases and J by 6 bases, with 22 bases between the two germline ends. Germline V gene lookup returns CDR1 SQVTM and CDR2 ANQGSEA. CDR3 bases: TGCAGCGCCATGGGGTTGGGGGGTTCGGGCGAGCAGTACTTC. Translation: CSAMGLGGSGEQYF.

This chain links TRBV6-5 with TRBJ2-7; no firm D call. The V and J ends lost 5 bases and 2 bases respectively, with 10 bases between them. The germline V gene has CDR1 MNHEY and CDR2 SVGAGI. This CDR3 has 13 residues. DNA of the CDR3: TGTGCCAGCAGTAAGACGGGTACCTACGAGCAGTACTTC. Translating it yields CASSKTGTYEQYF.

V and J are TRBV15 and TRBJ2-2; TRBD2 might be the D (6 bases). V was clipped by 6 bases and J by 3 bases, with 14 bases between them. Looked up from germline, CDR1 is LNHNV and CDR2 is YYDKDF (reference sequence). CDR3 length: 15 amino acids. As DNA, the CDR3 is TGTGCCACCAGGGTCGAGGGCGGGGACACCGGGGAGCTGTTTTTT. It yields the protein CATRVEGGDTGELFF.

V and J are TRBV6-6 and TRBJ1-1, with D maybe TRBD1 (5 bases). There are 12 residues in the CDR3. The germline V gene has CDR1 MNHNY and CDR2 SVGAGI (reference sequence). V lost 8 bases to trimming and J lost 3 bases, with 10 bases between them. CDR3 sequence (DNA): TGTGCCAGCCGCCGGGGGGACACTGAAGCTTTCTTT. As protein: CASRRGDTEAFF.

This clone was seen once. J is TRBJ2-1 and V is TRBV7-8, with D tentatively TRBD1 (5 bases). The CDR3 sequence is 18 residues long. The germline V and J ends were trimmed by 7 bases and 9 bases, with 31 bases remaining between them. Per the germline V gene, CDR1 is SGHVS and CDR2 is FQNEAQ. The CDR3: CASIRDRLPSPYNGEQFF. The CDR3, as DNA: TGTGCCAGCATCCGAGACAGACTCCCTTCCCCTTACAATGGTGAGCAGTTCTTC.

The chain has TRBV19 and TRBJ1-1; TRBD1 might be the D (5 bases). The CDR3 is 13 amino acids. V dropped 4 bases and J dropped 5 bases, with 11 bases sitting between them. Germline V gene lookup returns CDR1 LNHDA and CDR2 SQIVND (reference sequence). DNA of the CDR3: TGTGCCAGTAGTACCAGGGTTAGGACTGAAGCTTTCTTT. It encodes CASSTRVRTEAFF.

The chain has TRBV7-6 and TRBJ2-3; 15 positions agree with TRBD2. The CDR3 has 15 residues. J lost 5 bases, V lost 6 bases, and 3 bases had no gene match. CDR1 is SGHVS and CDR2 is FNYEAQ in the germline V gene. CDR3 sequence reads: CASSVGLAGGDTQYF. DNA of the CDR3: TGTGCCAGCAGTGTGGGACTAGCGGGAGGAGATACGCAGTATTTT.